This T cell receptor beta chain was captured in a study of T-cell memory formation after mild COVID-19. Points from the study as a whole: The pre-infection memory compartment contained some responding clones, suggesting cross-reactive memory joined. Clones contracting over day 15 to 85 were CD4/CD8 balanced, with later expanders leaning CD4+.

This clonotype was detected a few times. No antigen is known for it. TCRdb passed the 5' RACE reads through MiXCR, listing each CDR3 protein once. The table records roughly 130,000 distinct CDR3 sequences, about a sixth of them present only once. The germline gives CDR1 MNHEY, CDR2 SVGAGI. The CDR3 consists of 16 residues. Trimming at V came to 0 bases and at J to 1 base, leaving 5 bases not matched to a gene. The chain is built from TRBV6-5 and TRBJ1-2; 7 bases agree with TRBD1. The clonotype comes from a man younger than 30 who had mild COVID-19 (a few samples of this study predate the infection). Cell type and time point are not known. Sequences were obtained from PBMCs or a T cell subset sorted from them (not recorded which). The CDR3 DNA reads as TGTGCCAGCAGTTACTCAGGGACAGAGATTAACTATGGCTACACCTTC. This encodes CASSYSGTEINYGYTF.